Listed here are 14 T cell receptor beta chains from one sample, sequenced in a study of human T cells and chemical hapten exposure. Time point given: pre-sensitization, week 0. The sample's treatment: therapeutic diphenylcyclopropenone sensitization with weekly scalp DPC. Total RNA was extracted from unfractionated whole blood. TCRdb re-called the RACE reads through MiXCR, storing one row per CDR3 protein. The repertoire includes tens of thousands of distinct CDR3 sequences, 9.5% to 10% of them detected once, and 9.6% sits in the top ten. The starting material was whole blood, obtained in connection with sensitization to the hapten diphenylcyclopropenone (DPC). Receptors were obtained from a woman aged 25 to 45 with alopecia areata. Some clones in this sample may be carry-over from other donors' samples.

The rearrangement uses TRBV7-9 and TRBJ2-7, with 8 bases lining up with TRBD2. V lost 6 bases and J lost 6; bases outside the gene matches: 13. CDR3 size: 15 residues. Germline V gene data show CDR1 as SEHNR and CDR2 as FQNEAQ (reference sequence). The CDR3 loop reads CASSSGFGTRIEQYF. CDR3 DNA sequence: TGTGCCAGCAGTAGTGGGTTCGGGACTAGAATCGAGCAGTACTTC.

This clonotype has at least ten counts. The V and J genes are TRBV2 and TRBJ2-1, with 11 nucleotides matching TRBD2. The CDR3 has 13 residues. Germline V lookup: CDR1 SNHLY, CDR2 FYNNEI. Losses at the gene ends were 10 bases for V and 8 bases for J; bases not matched to a gene: 7. The CDR3 is CAIQTSGVHEQFF. DNA of the CDR3: TGTGCCATCCAGACTAGCGGGGTACATGAGCAGTTCTTC.

This clonotype has just a few counts. J is TRBJ1-2 and V is TRBV4-2; 9 positions match TRBD1. Trimming removed 6 bases from V and 8 bases from J; junction bases left unmatched: 10. Germline V gene data show CDR1 as LGHNA and CDR2 as YNFKEQ. The CDR3 contains 14 residues. CDR3 region: CASSPVGTGSGYTF. DNA for the CDR3: TGTGCCAGCAGTCCCGTCGGGACAGGGTCCGGCTACACCTTC.

This clonotype came up many times. The chain combines TRBV29-1 with TRBJ1-1, with TRBD1 matching 9 bases. The CDR3 extends over 16 amino acids. V lost 6 bases to trimming and J lost 4 bases; unmatched junction nucleotides: 15. Germline lookup yields CDR1 SQVTM and CDR2 ANQGSEA. The CDR3 sequence: CSVGRDRVRRGTEAFF. CDR3 DNA: TGCAGCGTCGGCCGGGACAGGGTTAGGAGGGGCACTGAAGCTTTCTTT. The full variable domain, rest sourced from reference TRBV29-1 and TRBJ1-1, is SAVISQKPSRDICQRGTSLTIQCQVDSQVTMMFWYRQQPGQSLTLIATANQGSEATYESGFVIDKFPISRPNLTFSTLTVSNMSPEDSSIYLCSVGRDRVRRGTEAFFGQGTRLTVV.

This clonotype was seen a few times. Germline and junction disagree at one end, which may indicate a read error. The V and J genes are TRBV12-3 or TRBV12-4 and TRBJ2-1, with D possibly TRBD1 on 6 matching bases. This CDR3 has 14 amino acids. The CDR3 DNA reads TGTGCCAGCAGTATTTACCAGGGGACCTCATTCAGTATCTTC. Translated: CASSIYQGTSFSIF.

At least ten counts were recorded for this clonotype. This sequence joins TRBV18 and TRBJ1-4; D gene uncertain. The CDR3 sequence is 16 residues long. Trimming left V 1 base short and J 0 bases short, with 9 bases between. Germline loops: CDR1 KGHSH, CDR2 LQKENI. CDR3 loop: CASSPRNDATNEKLFF. The DNA of the CDR3 is TGTGCCAGCTCACCACGTAACGATGCAACTAATGAAAAACTGTTTTTT.

This clonotype was detected only a few times. The chain links TRBV12-3 or TRBV12-4 to TRBJ2-7; perhaps TRBD1 as D (6 bases). The CDR3 has 14 residues. V was clipped by 2 bases and J by 2 bases, with 10 bases between them. The CDR3 is CASSLTTGTYEQYF. In DNA form, the CDR3 reads TGTGCCAGCAGTTTAACCACAGGGACCTACGAGCAGTACTTC.

This clonotype was found a few times. The V and J genes are TRBV4-2 and TRBJ1-1; the match to TRBD1 covers 7 bases. The CDR3 spans 16 residues. The V and J ends lost 0 bases and 4 bases, in that order; junction bases with no gene match: 8. Germline V lookup: CDR1 LGHNA, CDR2 YNFKEQ. The CDR3 region is CASSQDDQTGSTEAFF. DNA for the CDR3: TGTGCCAGCAGCCAAGATGACCAGACAGGGAGCACTGAAGCTTTCTTT.

The gene calls are TRBV18 and TRBJ1-2; TRBD1 agrees at 11 bases. The CDR3 is 16 amino acids. The germline V gene has CDR1 KGHSH and CDR2 LQKENI. The J segment lost 0 bases and the V segment lost 3 bases, leaving 3 bases of the junction unmatched. CDR3 nucleotide sequence: TGTGCCAGCTCACCTGGACAGGGGGCGACTAACTATGGCTACACCTTC. Its translation is CASSPGQGATNYGYTF.

This clonotype was observed many times. Germline and junction disagree at one end, which may indicate a read error. The V gene is TRBV20-1, the J gene TRBJ2-7; the D gene is possibly TRBD1 (6 bases). The germline CDR1 and CDR2 sequences are DFQATT and SNEGSKA (reference sequence). This CDR3 has 14 amino acids. CDR3 protein: CSAGDARGVDEQYF. The CDR3 DNA reads as TGCAGTGCTGGAGATGCCAGGGGTGTCGACGAGCAGTACTTC.

This clonotype was seen at least ten times. The chain uses TRBV7-2 and TRBJ1-6; possible D gene TRBD1, 5 bases. Germline CDR1 and CDR2: SGHTA and FQGNSA. V lost 10 bases, J lost 0 bases, and 7 bases lay in between. The CDR3 is made up of 13 amino acids. For the CDR3, the DNA is TGTGCCACCGGGGGCTCCTATAATTCACCCCTCCACTTT. It is translated as CATGGSYNSPLHF.

The chain recombines TRBV4-2 with TRBJ2-7; 8 bases agree with TRBD2. The CDR3 runs 16 residues. Per germline, CDR1 LGHNA and CDR2 YNFKEQ. Losses at the gene ends were 2 bases for V and 0 bases for J; bases not matched to a gene: 6. DNA of the CDR3: TGTGCCAGCAGCCAACTCCGAGCGGGGGTCTCCTACGAGCAGTACTTC. Its translation: CASSQLRAGVSYEQYF.

V usage is TRBV7-9 and J usage is TRBJ2-3, with D unclear. CDR1 and CDR2 from the germline V gene are SEHNR and FQNEAQ (reference sequence). Trimming cost V 1 base and J 5 bases, with 4 bases left between them. The CDR3 has 12 residues. The CDR3 loop is CASSLVEDTQYF. The CDR3 DNA follows: TGTGCCAGCAGCTTAGTCGAAGATACGCAGTATTTT.

The sample holds many counts of this clonotype. The chain has TRBV7-2 and TRBJ2-3, with a possible D match to TRBD1 (5 bases). V was pared by 7 bases and J by 4 bases, with 24 bases between. CDR3 size: 17 residues. Germline V lookup: CDR1 SGHTA, CDR2 FQGNSA. In DNA form, the CDR3 reads TGTGCCAGCACCGAAACCCAGCGCTCCTCCAGGGCAGATACGCAGTATTTT. Encoded protein: CASTETQRSSRADTQYF.